The rows below give T cell receptor beta chains drawn from one sample of a study of kidney transplant recipient with SARS-CoV-2 infection. TCRdb called the reads again in MiXCR, with one record for every CDR3 protein. Altogether 250,000 or so distinct CDR3 sequences are present, more than 25% being singletons, with the ten largest covering roughly 7%. Sequenced material: a blood sample, taken at baseline and between days 110 and 120 from a kidney transplant recipient. These receptors were taken from a male patient between 25 and 40 years old who had COVID-19 and was a kidney transplant recipient. The T cells may come from the graft donor. CDR3s include the opening cysteine and the closing phenylalanine or tryptophan. D genes are given only for firm matches. Clone sizes are given selectively: once, few, many, or a class where the clone is expanded.

CDR3 length: 15
J gene: TRBJ2-1
clone size: NA
V gene: TRBV5-1
D gene: NA
CDR3 protein: CASSLVTRGNNEQFF
CDR3 DNA: TGCGCCAGCAGCTTGGTCACTAGGGGGAACAATGAGCAGTTCTTC

CDR3 length: 13
J gene: TRBJ1-5
clone size: many
V gene: TRBV30
D gene: NA
CDR3 protein: CAWSGQTTQPQHF
CDR3 DNA: TGTGCCTGGTCTGGACAGACAACTCAGCCCCAGCATTTT

CDR3 length: 14
J gene: TRBJ2-7
clone size: few
V gene: TRBV25-1
D gene: NA
CDR3 protein: CASSEYGGPNPQYF
CDR3 DNA: TGTGCCAGCAGTGAATATGGAGGCCCTAACCCGCAGTACTTC

CDR3 length: 15
J gene: TRBJ1-1
clone size: many
V gene: TRBV11-2
D gene: NA
CDR3 protein: CASSSERRTSTEAFF
CDR3 DNA: TGTGCCAGCAGCTCGGAGCGGAGAACTAGCACTGAAGCTTTCTTT

CDR3 length: 14
J gene: TRBJ1-2
clone size: many
V gene: TRBV5-1
D gene: NA
CDR3 protein: CASSLSDNNYGYTF
CDR3 DNA: TGCGCCAGCAGCTTATCAGACAATAACTATGGCTACACCTTC

CDR3 length: 12
J gene: TRBJ1-2
clone size: many
V gene: TRBV19
D gene: NA
CDR3 protein: CASSGHNYGYTF
CDR3 DNA: TGTGCCAGTTCTGGACACAACTATGGCTACACCTTC

CDR3 length: 17
J gene: TRBJ1-1
clone size: many
V gene: TRBV28
D gene: TRBD1
CDR3 protein: CASSLWVGTVGNTEAFF
CDR3 DNA: TGTGCCAGCAGTTTATGGGTAGGGACAGTGGGTAACACTGAAGCTTTCTTT

CDR3 length: 17
J gene: TRBJ1-2
clone size: many
V gene: TRBV6-1
D gene: NA
CDR3 protein: CASSHIVECRKTYGYTF
CDR3 DNA: TGTGCCAGCAGTCATATTGTGGAATGTAGAAAGACCTATGGCTACACCTTC

CDR3 length: 17
J gene: TRBJ1-2
clone size: NA
V gene: TRBV23-1
D gene: NA
CDR3 protein: CASSLKVLRRKTYGYTF
CDR3 DNA: TGCGCCAGCAGTCTCAAAGTGCTACGCAGAAAGACCTATGGCTACACCTTC

CDR3 length: 17
J gene: TRBJ1-2
clone size: many
V gene: TRBV4-3
D gene: NA
CDR3 protein: CASSFDIGRRKTYGYTF
CDR3 DNA: TGCGCCAGCAGCTTCGACATAGGACGTCGAAAGACCTATGGCTACACCTTC

CDR3 length: 17
J gene: TRBJ2-7
clone size: many
V gene: TRBV5-6
D gene: TRBD2
CDR3 protein: CASSLYSRGGHDREQYF
CDR3 DNA: TGTGCCAGCAGCTTGTACTCGCGGGGGGGCCATGATCGCGAGCAGTACTTC

CDR3 length: 16
J gene: TRBJ1-2
clone size: NA
V gene: TRBV5-1
D gene: NA
CDR3 protein: CASEASSVRKTYGYTF
CDR3 DNA: TGCGCCAGCGAAGCTTCATCGGTTCGAAAGACCTATGGCTACACCTTC

CDR3 length: 17
J gene: TRBJ2-5
clone size: many
V gene: TRBV19
D gene: TRBD2
CDR3 protein: CASSIGSEAGGRETQYF
CDR3 DNA: TGTGCCAGTAGTATTGGTAGTGAAGCGGGAGGGCGAGAGACCCAGTACTTC

CDR3 length: 15
J gene: TRBJ2-5
clone size: NA
V gene: TRBV14
D gene: TRBD1
CDR3 protein: CASSLEIQGEETQYF
CDR3 DNA: TGTGCCAGCAGCCTCGAGATACAGGGGGAAGAGACCCAGTACTTC

CDR3 length: 17
J gene: TRBJ1-5
clone size: few
V gene: TRBV7-6
D gene: NA
CDR3 protein: CAGSLGTAYEGNQPQHF
CDR3 DNA: TGTGCCGGCAGCTTAGGAACAGCCTATGAAGGCAATCAGCCCCAGCATTTT

CDR3 length: 12
J gene: TRBJ1-5
clone size: many
V gene: TRBV6-5
D gene: NA
CDR3 protein: CASSVGFGPQHF
CDR3 DNA: TGTGCCAGCAGTGTCGGCTTTGGGCCCCAGCATTTT

CDR3 length: 14
J gene: TRBJ2-2
clone size: many
V gene: TRBV19
D gene: NA
CDR3 protein: CASSIGGNTGELFF
CDR3 DNA: TGTGCCAGTAGTATAGGGGGGAACACCGGGGAGCTGTTTTTT

CDR3 length: 17
J gene: TRBJ1-2
clone size: many
V gene: TRBV19
D gene: NA
CDR3 protein: CASSWILTNRKTYGYTF
CDR3 DNA: TGTGCCAGTAGTTGGATACTGACAAATCGAAAGACCTATGGCTACACCTTC

CDR3 length: 17
J gene: TRBJ2-7
clone size: many
V gene: TRBV7-8
D gene: TRBD1
CDR3 protein: CASSLVGTASISYEQYF
CDR3 DNA: TGTGCCAGCAGCTTAGTAGGGACAGCATCGATCTCCTACGAGCAGTACTTC

CDR3 length: 15
J gene: TRBJ1-6
clone size: many
V gene: TRBV5-5
D gene: NA
CDR3 protein: CASSFFGSIGSPLHF
CDR3 DNA: TGTGCCAGCAGCTTTTTTGGGTCGATAGGTTCACCCCTCCACTTT

CDR3 length: 13
J gene: TRBJ1-2
clone size: many
V gene: TRBV28
D gene: NA
CDR3 protein: CASSLGPLYGYTF
CDR3 DNA: TGTGCCAGCAGTTTAGGGCCACTATATGGCTACACCTTC

CDR3 length: 15
J gene: TRBJ1-6
clone size: many
V gene: TRBV11-2
D gene: TRBD1
CDR3 protein: CASSSLTGLGSPLHF
CDR3 DNA: TGTGCCAGCAGCTCCCTGACAGGGTTAGGTTCACCCCTCCACTTT

CDR3 length: 16
J gene: TRBJ1-3
clone size: many
V gene: TRBV4-2
D gene: NA
CDR3 protein: CASSQDLRKPGNTIYF
CDR3 DNA: TGTGCCAGCAGCCAAGATCTAAGGAAACCTGGAAACACCATATATTTT

CDR3 length: 14
J gene: TRBJ1-2
clone size: many
V gene: TRBV2
D gene: NA
CDR3 protein: CASVREGGNYGYTF
CDR3 DNA: TGTGCCAGCGTTCGGGAGGGGGGTAACTATGGCTACACCTTC

CDR3 length: 15
J gene: TRBJ2-3
clone size: few
V gene: TRBV9
D gene: TRBD1
CDR3 protein: CASSETGANTDTQYF
CDR3 DNA: TGTGCCAGCAGCGAGACAGGGGCAAACACAGATACGCAGTATTTT

CDR3 length: 15
J gene: TRBJ2-7
clone size: many
V gene: TRBV18
D gene: NA
CDR3 protein: CASRRGGGENYEQYF
CDR3 DNA: TGTGCCAGCCGCAGGGGAGGGGGCGAAAACTACGAGCAGTACTTC

CDR3 length: 15
J gene: TRBJ1-2
clone size: many
V gene: TRBV28
D gene: TRBD1
CDR3 protein: CASSIEGQGARGYTF
CDR3 DNA: TGTGCCAGCAGCATTGAGGGACAGGGGGCCCGTGGCTACACCTTC

CDR3 length: 14
J gene: TRBJ1-4
clone size: many
V gene: TRBV20-1
D gene: NA
CDR3 protein: CSARDQQDNEKLFF
CDR3 DNA: TGCAGTGCTAGAGATCAGCAAGACAATGAAAAACTGTTTTTT

CDR3 length: 17
J gene: TRBJ1-2
clone size: many
V gene: TRBV10-2
D gene: NA
CDR3 protein: CASSVHATSRKTYGYTF
CDR3 DNA: TGCGCCAGCAGTGTACATGCCACTTCTAGAAAGACCTATGGCTACACCTTC

CDR3 length: 16
J gene: TRBJ2-3
clone size: many
V gene: TRBV20-1
D gene: NA
CDR3 protein: CSARDIQAFGTDTQYF
CDR3 DNA: TGCAGTGCTAGAGACATACAGGCCTTCGGCACAGATACGCAGTATTTT

CDR3 length: 17
J gene: TRBJ1-2
clone size: NA
V gene: TRBV7-4
D gene: NA
CDR3 protein: CASSLGNSARKTYGYTF
CDR3 DNA: TGTGCCAGCAGCCTCGGAAATTCAGCTCGAAAGACCTATGGCTACACCTTC

CDR3 length: 17
J gene: TRBJ1-2
clone size: many
V gene: TRBV7-6
D gene: NA
CDR3 protein: CASSLASESRKTYGYTF
CDR3 DNA: TGTGCCAGCAGCTTGGCAAGTGAATCTCGAAAGACCTATGGCTACACCTTC

CDR3 length: 11
J gene: TRBJ1-5
clone size: many
V gene: TRBV6-4
D gene: NA
CDR3 protein: CASSDGEPQHF
CDR3 DNA: TGTGCCAGCAGTGACGGAGAGCCCCAGCATTTT

CDR3 length: 16
J gene: TRBJ1-5
clone size: many
V gene: TRBV7-6
D gene: TRBD1
CDR3 protein: CASSPGQGAESQPQHF
CDR3 DNA: TGTGCCAGCAGCCCGGGACAGGGGGCCGAAAGTCAGCCCCAGCATTTT

CDR3 length: 16
J gene: TRBJ2-2
clone size: many
V gene: TRBV27
D gene: TRBD2
CDR3 protein: CASRPGTSESTGELFF
CDR3 DNA: TGTGCCAGCAGACCCGGGACTAGCGAGAGCACCGGGGAGCTGTTTTTT

CDR3 length: 15
J gene: TRBJ2-2
clone size: NA
V gene: TRBV9
D gene: TRBD2
CDR3 protein: CASSVLSGRAGELLF
CDR3 DNA: TGTGCCAGCAGCGTATTAAGCGGGAGGGCCGGGGAGCTGCTTTTT

CDR3 length: 16
J gene: TRBJ2-5
clone size: many
V gene: TRBV13
D gene: NA
CDR3 protein: CASSPRGARRQETQYF
CDR3 DNA: TGTGCCAGCAGCCCACGGGGGGCGCGTCGACAAGAGACCCAGTACTTC

CDR3 length: 16
J gene: TRBJ2-2
clone size: many
V gene: TRBV18
D gene: NA
CDR3 protein: CASSPLAGTNTGELFF
CDR3 DNA: TGTGCCAGCTCACCACTGGCGGGGACGAACACCGGGGAGCTGTTTTTT

CDR3 length: 17
J gene: TRBJ1-2
clone size: many
V gene: TRBV10-2
D gene: NA
CDR3 protein: CASSCACTSRKTYGYTF
CDR3 DNA: TGCGCCAGCAGTTGTGCTTGCACTTCTAGAAAGACCTATGGCTACACCTTC

CDR3 length: 14
J gene: TRBJ1-3
clone size: many
V gene: TRBV29-1
D gene: NA
CDR3 protein: CSVAHRQLRNTIYF
CDR3 DNA: TGCAGCGTTGCCCATAGACAGCTTAGAAACACCATATATTTT

CDR3 length: 13
J gene: TRBJ1-1
clone size: many
V gene: TRBV5-1
D gene: TRBD1
CDR3 protein: CASADRVNTEAFF
CDR3 DNA: TGCGCCAGCGCGGACAGGGTGAACACTGAAGCTTTCTTT

CDR3 length: 16
J gene: TRBJ1-5
clone size: many
V gene: TRBV28
D gene: NA
CDR3 protein: CASSPPRGLSNQPQHF
CDR3 DNA: TGTGCCAGCAGTCCCCCTAGGGGGTTGAGCAATCAGCCCCAGCATTTT

CDR3 length: 17
J gene: TRBJ1-2
clone size: many
V gene: TRBV11-1
D gene: NA
CDR3 protein: CASSERPKAGKTYGYTF
CDR3 DNA: TGTGCCAGCAGCGAGCGCCCTAAGGCTGGAAAGACCTATGGCTACACCTTC

CDR3 length: 15
J gene: TRBJ2-1
clone size: few
V gene: TRBV7-3
D gene: NA
CDR3 protein: CASSILSGASNEQFF
CDR3 DNA: TGTGCCAGCAGCATCCTGAGCGGAGCTAGCAATGAGCAGTTCTTC

CDR3 length: 15
J gene: TRBJ1-1
clone size: many
V gene: TRBV20-1
D gene: TRBD1
CDR3 protein: CSAREQGVRDTEAFF
CDR3 DNA: TGCAGTGCTAGAGAGCAGGGGGTCCGGGACACTGAAGCTTTCTTT

CDR3 length: 14
J gene: TRBJ2-1
clone size: many
V gene: TRBV27
D gene: NA
CDR3 protein: CASSNLGAYNEQFF
CDR3 DNA: TGTGCCAGCAGTAATCTAGGGGCCTACAATGAGCAGTTCTTC

CDR3 length: 15
J gene: TRBJ2-2
clone size: few
V gene: TRBV7-2
D gene: TRBD2
CDR3 protein: CASRPKRENTGELFF
CDR3 DNA: TGTGCCAGCAGGCCCAAGCGGGAGAACACCGGGGAGCTGTTTTTT

CDR3 length: 14
J gene: TRBJ2-3
clone size: NA
V gene: TRBV30
D gene: NA
CDR3 protein: CAWRGDLFTDTQYF
CDR3 DNA: TGTGCCTGGAGAGGGGACTTGTTCACAGATACGCAGTATTTT

CDR3 length: 16
J gene: TRBJ2-7
clone size: many
V gene: TRBV28
D gene: NA
CDR3 protein: CASSLRRDLASYEQYF
CDR3 DNA: TGTGCCAGCAGTTTGCGCCGGGACTTAGCTTCCTACGAGCAGTACTTC

CDR3 length: 16
J gene: TRBJ1-6
clone size: many
V gene: TRBV5-5
D gene: NA
CDR3 protein: CASSHGGEGRNSPLHF
CDR3 DNA: TGTGCCAGCAGCCACGGGGGGGAGGGACGAAATTCACCCCTCCACTTT

CDR3 length: 12
J gene: TRBJ2-2
clone size: many
V gene: TRBV19
D gene: NA
CDR3 protein: CASSSWTGELFF
CDR3 DNA: TGTGCCAGTAGTAGCTGGACCGGGGAGCTGTTTTTT

CDR3 length: 12
J gene: TRBJ1-1
clone size: many
V gene: TRBV12-3/TRBV12-4
D gene: NA
CDR3 protein: CASSFGVTEAFF
CDR3 DNA: TGTGCCAGCAGTTTTGGGGTCACTGAAGCTTTCTTT